Included here is one TCR beta chain sequence, with context. Its antigen remains unidentified. Trimming stripped 2 bases from V and 5 bases from J, with 7 bases between. Germline assignment: CDR1 SGHAT and CDR2 FQNNGV. This CDR3 region has 12 residues. The entry originates in a study of cytomegalovirus exposure and HLA in healthy donors. Overall study findings and caveats: It was taken for granted in presence/absence analyses that sequencing depth across donors was roughly uniform.

The primer mix had 60 Vbeta and 13 Jbeta primers. Repertoires were generated with immunoSEQ multiplex PCR, while TCRdb's copy carries only in-frame clones and drops some. The top ten clones hold 5.5% to 6% of a sample with approximately 93,000 clones, roughly 60% of them seen once. The gene calls are TRBV11-2 and TRBJ2-7, with a weak D call TRBD1 (6 bases). This clonotype originated in a boy between 10 and 17 years old in good health and CMV-seropositive. The sample consisted of PBMCs. This CDR3 is CASSLNRDEQYF. DNA of the CDR3: TGTGCCAGCAGCTTAAACAGGGACGAGCAGTACTTC.